This TCR beta chain was captured in a study of PD-L1 blockade in urothelial cancer. Study-wide context: Male patients with bladder-origin urothelial cancer numbered about 85% of the roughly 29. Median T cell yield per blood sample was around 130,000 cells.

On this clone itself: Its specificity is not known.

CDR3 length: 13 amino acids. Germline CDR1 reads SNHLY; CDR2 reads FYNNEI. Trimming at V came to 8 bases and at J to 10 bases, leaving 8 bases not matched to a gene. General study results and limits: In blood sampled pretreatment, TCR clonality below the median predicted better survival. It was durable-benefit patients whose tumor-associated blood clones expanded more at 3 weeks.

Profiling relied on immunoSEQ multiplex PCR, and the TCRdb table lists in-frame clones only, not all of them. The sample shows around 51,000 clones, about 86% of them seen only once. The TCR originated in a man in his sixties with urothelial cancer. Sequences were derived from PBMCs, sampled around atezolizumab (anti-PD-L1) treatment. The genes are TRBV2 and TRBJ2-1; 10 nucleotides align to TRBD2. CDR3 in DNA: TGTGCCAGCGATCTAACTAGCGGGAACGAGCAGTTCTTC. This gives the protein CASDLTSGNEQFF. Full variable domain (outside the CDR3, taken from reference TRBV2 and TRBJ2-1): EPEVTQTPSHQVTQMGQEVILRCVPISNHLYFYWYRQILGQKVEFLVSFYNNEISEKSEIFDDQFSVERPDGSNFTLKIRSTKLEDSAMYFCASDLTSGNEQFFGPGTRLTVL.